Listed here are 26 T cell receptor beta chains from one sample, sequenced in a study of CD8 T cells in Susac syndrome. Random hexamers were used to reverse transcribe roughly 0.45 to 1 ug of RNA. TCRdb re-analysed the immunoSEQ multiplex PCR reads in MiXCR, keeping a single row per CDR3 protein. The sample contains hundreds of thousands of distinct CDR3 sequences, nearly 97% of which appear only once. The sequencing input was CD4+ T cells from PBMCs. The receptors shown here come from a human donor with multiple sclerosis.

V gene TRBV28 combines with J gene TRBJ2-7; either TRBD1 or TRBD2 may fit D (5 bases each). The CDR3 is made up of 14 amino acids. Trimming took 6 bases from V and 4 from J, leaving 16 bases between them. Looked up from germline, CDR1 is MDHEN and CDR2 is SYDVKM. CDR3 protein: CASSLPGPNYEQYF. The CDR3 DNA reads as TGTGCCAGCAGCCTGCCGGGACCGAATTACGAGCAGTACTTC. Full variable domain (remainder filled in from reference TRBV28 and TRBJ2-7): DVKVTQSSRYLVKRTGEKVFLECVQDMDHENMFWYRQDPGLGLRLIYFSYDVKMKEKGDIPEGYSVSREKKERFSLILESASTNQTSMYLCASSLPGPNYEQYFGPGTRLTVT.

V gene TRBV29-1 combines with J gene TRBJ1-1; D gene unclear. The germline CDR1 and CDR2 sequences are SQVTM and ANQGSEA. Trimming took off 3 bases at V and 4 bases at J, with 9 bases between the two ends. The CDR3 spans 12 residues. The CDR3 DNA reads TGCAGCGTTGATTCGCGCGTCACTGAAGCTTTCTTT. Translated, it gives CSVDSRVTEAFF.

The chain combines TRBV9 with TRBJ2-1; 7 nucleotides line up with TRBD2. CDR1 is SGDLS and CDR2 is YYNGEE in the germline V gene. The V segment lost 3 bases and the J segment 2 bases; nucleotides outside the gene matches: 5. The length of the CDR3 is 15 residues. CDR3 region: CASSAETSAYNEQFF. Written as DNA, the CDR3 is TGTGCCAGCAGCGCGGAAACTAGCGCCTACAATGAGCAGTTCTTC.

This clonotype was detected only once. The rearrangement uses TRBV30 and TRBJ1-1; D gene ambiguous. The CDR3 consists of 11 residues. The V gene lost 3 bases and the J gene lost 8 bases, with 10 bases spanning the gap. Germline CDR1 is GTSNPN and CDR2 is SVGIG (reference sequence). In DNA form, the CDR3 reads TGTGCCTGGAGCTCGCCTGTGGAAGCTTTCTTT. The encoded protein is CAWSSPVEAFF.

This sequence joins TRBV18 and TRBJ1-4, with no clear D. Germline V gives CDR1 KGHSH, CDR2 LQKENI. This CDR3 spans 15 amino acids. Trimming took 2 bases from V and 3 from J, leaving 10 bases between them. The CDR3 loop is CASSPGDIPNEKLFF. The CDR3 region has the DNA TGTGCCAGCTCACCAGGAGATATCCCTAATGAAAAACTGTTTTTT.

This rearrangement joins TRBV29-1 to TRBJ2-3; a possible D gene is TRBD1 (6 bases). The V gene lost 7 bases and the J gene lost 0 bases, with 11 bases spanning the gap. The length of the CDR3 is 13 residues. Per germline, CDR1 SQVTM and CDR2 ANQGSEA. Here the CDR3 reads CSAGTRSTDTQYF. In DNA, the CDR3 is TGCAGCGCCGGGACACGAAGCACAGATACGCAGTATTTT.

V is TRBV3-1 and J is TRBJ2-7; D gene unclear. The CDR3 runs to 14 residues. V was cut by 4 bases and J by 6 bases, with 16 bases left in between. Per germline, CDR1 LGHDT and CDR2 YNNKEL (reference sequence). CDR3 residues: CASSPEPWAGEQYF. As DNA, the CDR3 is TGTGCCAGCAGCCCCGAGCCCTGGGCAGGCGAGCAGTACTTC.

This rearrangement joins TRBV14 to TRBJ2-4; either TRBD1 or TRBD2 may supply D (6 bases each). The CDR3 is 16 residues long. Between the trimmed V and J ends, which lost 0 bases and 3 bases, there was a span of 12 bases. Germline assignment: CDR1 SGHDN and CDR2 FVKESK. The CDR3 DNA follows: TGTGCCAGCAGCCAAGAAGTCGGAGGGGGCAAAAACATTCAGTACTTC. Its protein is CASSQEVGGGKNIQYF.

This chain connects TRBV15 to TRBJ2-1; D not resolved. In germline, CDR1 is LNHNV, CDR2 YYDKDF (reference sequence). Trimming pared 0 bases from V and 10 bases from J, leaving 10 bases between. The length of the CDR3 is 13 residues. In DNA form, the CDR3 reads TGTGCCACCAGCAGAGATTCCATGGGGGAGCAGTTCTTC. Translation: CATSRDSMGEQFF.

This clonotype was seen a single time. The CDR3 is CATRDHTDTQYF. CDR3 in DNA: TGTGCCACCAGGGACCACACAGATACGCAGTATTTT. V gene TRBV24-1 combines with J gene TRBJ2-3; D gene ambiguous. CDR3 length: 12 amino acids. Germline CDR1 and CDR2: KGHDR and SFDVKD. V was trimmed by 7 bases and J by 2 bases, leaving 6 bases between them.

The chain couples TRBV30 to TRBJ1-1, with a tentative D call TRBD1 (5 bases). Between the trimmed V and J ends, which lost 3 bases and 10 bases, there was a span of 15 bases. Germline CDR1 is GTSNPN and CDR2 is SVGIG (reference sequence). The CDR3 has 12 amino acids. The CDR3 spells CAWSRDVWGAFF. The CDR3 DNA reads TGTGCCTGGAGCAGGGACGTTTGGGGAGCTTTCTTT.

This clonotype showed up just once. DNA of the CDR3: TGTGCCAGCAGTAGACTTAATGAAAAACTGTTTTTT. Translation: CASSRLNEKLFF. The chain links TRBV27 to TRBJ1-4; D is uncertain. Germline V lookup: CDR1 MNHEY, CDR2 SMNVEV (reference sequence). The CDR3 runs 12 residues. Trimming stripped 5 bases from V and 4 bases from J, with 5 bases between. Full variable domain (remainder filled in from reference TRBV27 and TRBJ1-4): EAQVTQNPRYLITVTGKKLTVTCSQNMNHEYMSWYRQDPGLGLRQIYYSMNVEVTDKGDVPEGYKVSRKEKRNFPLILESPSPNQTSLYFCASSRLNEKLFFGSGTQLSVL.

J is TRBJ1-2 and V is TRBV6-1, with TRBD1 matching 9 bases. With V trimmed by 7 bases and J by 8 bases, 11 bases remained unmatched. The CDR3 is 14 residues long. Per the germline V gene, CDR1 is MNHNS and CDR2 is SASEGT. The CDR3 reads CASTQTGGWGGYTF. For the CDR3, the DNA is TGTGCCAGCACCCAAACAGGGGGCTGGGGGGGCTACACCTTC.

The rearrangement joins TRBV6-5 to TRBJ1-2; D may be TRBD1 (5 bases). Germline CDR1 MNHEY, CDR2 SVGAGI. Trimming took 2 bases from V and 8 from J, leaving 9 bases between them. This CDR3 comprises 12 residues. For the CDR3, the DNA is TGTGCCAGCAGTTACGGCTGGGGCGGCTACACCTTC. Translated: CASSYGWGGYTF.

V is TRBV4-2 and J is TRBJ2-7, with unresolved D. With 1 base removed from V and 5 bases from J, the gap between germline ends came to 15 bases. Germline V gives CDR1 LGHNA, CDR2 YNFKEQ. The CDR3 is 15 amino acids. The CDR3 loop is CASSQVLGYLDEQYF. Written as DNA, the CDR3 is TGTGCCAGCAGCCAAGTACTGGGCTATCTGGACGAGCAGTACTTC.

The V and J genes are TRBV15 and TRBJ2-1; 10 nucleotides align to TRBD2. CDR1 and CDR2 (germline): LNHNV, YYDKDF (reference sequence). The ends lost 2 bases at V and 7 bases at J; junction bases unmatched: 8. The CDR3 runs to 16 residues. The CDR3 is CATSRPTSGASNEQFF. The DNA of the CDR3 is TGTGCCACCAGCAGACCCACTAGCGGGGCTTCTAATGAGCAGTTCTTC.

The rearrangement uses TRBV20-1 and TRBJ2-5, with 12 bases aligning to TRBD2. Germline values: CDR1 DFQATT, CDR2 SNEGSKA (reference sequence). Trimming at V came to 2 bases and at J to 4 bases, leaving 2 bases not matched to a gene. The CDR3 has 14 residues. The CDR3 bases are TGCAGTGCTAGAAGACTAGCGGGAGCAGAGACCCAGTACTTC. Encoded protein: CSARRLAGAETQYF.

This chain uses TRBV7-3 with TRBJ1-2; D is unresolved. V was pared by 1 base and J by 0 bases, with 9 bases between. The CDR3 sequence is 15 residues long. Germline values: CDR1 SGHTA, CDR2 FQGTGA. The CDR3 nucleotides read TGTGCCAGCAGCTTAAGTAACATCCCTAACTATGGCTACACCTTC. This encodes CASSLSNIPNYGYTF.

CDR3 sequence: CASSTETQYF. The CDR3 DNA is TGTGCCAGCAGCACAGAGACCCAGTACTTC. The V gene is TRBV7-9, the J gene TRBJ2-5, with D hard to call. Germline V gene sequence: CDR1 SEHNR, CDR2 FQNEAQ (reference sequence). The CDR3 is made up of 10 amino acids. The V and J ends lost 5 bases and 4 bases respectively, with 2 bases between them.

The rearrangement links TRBV28 to TRBJ2-7, with a weak D call TRBD2 (5 bases). The V gene's germline CDR1 is MDHEN and CDR2 SYDVKM. Trimming took 5 bases from V and 2 from J, leaving 16 bases between them. This CDR3 has 15 amino acids. In DNA form, the CDR3 reads TGTGCCAGCAGTCCCCGAGGGAGCGGTACCTACGAGCAGTACTTC. It is translated as CASSPRGSGTYEQYF.

The genes are TRBV12-3 or TRBV12-4 and TRBJ1-6; D is uncertain. This CDR3 has 14 residues. Trimming shortened V by 7 bases and J by 10 bases, and 17 bases separated the two germline ends. This CDR3 is CASTLVPVRSPLHF. CDR3 bases: TGTGCCAGCACTCTTGTCCCGGTTCGGTCACCCCTCCACTTT.

The chain couples TRBV7-3 to TRBJ2-6; a possible D gene is TRBD1 (6 bases). Per germline, CDR1 SGHTA and CDR2 FQGTGA. The CDR3 totals 14 residues. Trimming removed 6 bases at V and 1 base at J, with 7 bases between. Here the CDR3 DNA reads TGTGCCAGCAGTAGGGGGTCTGGGGCCAACGTCCTGACTTTC. Translation gives CASSRGSGANVLTF.

This sequence joins TRBV19 and TRBJ2-7; D might be TRBD1 (6 bases). Germline CDR1 reads LNHDA; CDR2 reads SQIVND (reference sequence). V lost 5 bases to trimming and J lost 1 base, with 15 bases between them. This CDR3 is built from 15 residues. CDR3 bases: TGTGCCAGTAGTCGGAAACAGGGCACTTCCTACGAGCAGTACTTC. Translation gives CASSRKQGTSYEQYF.

The CDR3 is CASTLLYRGGEGGNQPQHF. The CDR3 nucleotides are TGTGCCAGCACCCTCCTTTATCGGGGAGGGGAGGGAGGCAATCAGCCCCAGCATTTT. The rearrangement links TRBV27 to TRBJ1-5; perhaps TRBD1 as D (5 bases). With 7 bases removed from V and 2 bases from J, the gap between germline ends came to 27 bases. Germline lookup yields CDR1 MNHEY and CDR2 SMNVEV (reference sequence). This CDR3 has 19 residues.

The J gene is TRBJ2-3, the V gene TRBV9; unclear D gene. Germline V lookup: CDR1 SGDLS, CDR2 YYNGEE. The V end lost 3 bases, the J end lost 3 bases, and 5 bases lay between the germline ends. The CDR3 is 12 amino acids. The CDR3 is CASSEDTDTQYF. CDR3 nucleotide sequence: TGTGCCAGCAGCGAGGATACAGATACGCAGTATTTT.

The chain uses TRBV29-1 and TRBJ2-2, with D uncertain. The CDR3 spans 14 residues. V was pared by 1 base and J by 2 bases, with 8 bases between. Germline V lookup: CDR1 SQVTM, CDR2 ANQGSEA. CDR3 in amino acids: CSVEGPGNTGELFF. As DNA, the CDR3 is TGCAGCGTTGAAGGTCCGGGTAACACCGGGGAGCTGTTTTTT.